The present entry profiles one T cell receptor (beta chain) with its context. These data are taken from a study of siplizumab effects on memory and regulatory T cells. This CDR3 is built from 13 residues. V gave up 1 base and J gave up 4 bases, with 9 bases separating them. Germline V gene sequence: CDR1 SGHRS, CDR2 YFSETQ. Produced via immunoSEQ multiplex PCR; TCRdb's table is partial and in-frame only. Of more than 60,000 clones in the sample, around 96% were seen once. The sample was naive CD8+ T cells sorted from blood. The chain employs TRBV5-1 and TRBJ2-7; unclear D gene. The clonotype originates from a human donor in good health. CDR3 nucleotides: TGCGCCAGCAGCTTGAGGCAGACGTACGAGCAGTACTTC. It is translated as CASSLRQTYEQYF. The full variable domain, completed using reference TRBV5-1 and TRBJ2-7, is KAGVTQTPRYLIKTRGQQVTLSCSPISGHRSVSWYQQTPGQGLQFLFEYFSETQRNKGNFPGRFSGRQFSNSRSEMNVSTLELGDSALYLCASSLRQTYEQYFGPGTRLTVT.